These 13 T cell receptor beta chains came from one sample sequenced in a study of T-cell memory formation after mild COVID-19. A single record per CDR3 protein comes from TCRdb applying MiXCR to the 5' RACE reads. The sample carries roughly 300,000 distinct CDR3 sequences, about 17% recorded once. The sequenced material came from PBMCs or a T cell subset sorted from them (not recorded which). These TCRs come from a man between 18 and 29 years old who had mild COVID-19 (a few samples of this study predate the infection). Cell type and time point are not known.

J is TRBJ2-2 and V is TRBV29-1, with D possibly matching TRBD1 (5 bases). Trimming stripped 7 bases from V and 5 bases from J, with 11 bases between. The length of the CDR3 is 12 residues. Germline V CDR1 and CDR2: SQVTM, ANQGSEA. DNA of the CDR3: TGCAGCGGGGGCCCCAGGACCGGGGAGCTGTTTTTT. Its protein is CSGGPRTGELFF.

The rearrangement links TRBV6-6 to TRBJ1-6; possibly TRBD1 for D (5 bases). Between the trimmed V and J ends, which lost 0 bases and 8 bases, there was a span of 11 bases. The CDR3 consists of 15 residues. CDR1 is MNHNY, CDR2 SVGAGI, per germline (reference sequence). This chain's CDR3 is CASSYSRALDSPLHF. In DNA, the CDR3 is TGTGCCAGCAGTTACTCCAGGGCTCTCGATTCACCCCTCCACTTT.

The chain joins TRBV6-5 to TRBJ2-5; D may be TRBD1 (6 bases). The CDR3 totals 15 residues. Deletions cut 5 bases from V and 2 bases from J, with 15 bases between. The V gene's germline CDR1 is MNHEY and CDR2 SVGAGI. CDR3 sequence: CASSNRGHLQETQYF. CDR3 nucleotides: TGTGCCAGCAGTAACCGGGGACACCTGCAAGAGACCCAGTACTTC.

The J gene is TRBJ2-5, the V gene TRBV5-1; 11 nucleotides align to TRBD1. Trimming cost V 3 bases and J 4 bases; bases outside gene matches: 11. The CDR3 runs 17 residues. Germline V gene sequence: CDR1 SGHRS, CDR2 YFSETQ. Here the CDR3 DNA reads TGCGCCAGCAGCTCCGCTTTTGGGACAGGGGGAATAGAGACCCAGTACTTC. As protein: CASSSAFGTGGIETQYF.

There are a few counts of this clonotype. The J gene is TRBJ1-3, the V gene TRBV7-8; D might be TRBD1 (6 bases). The length of the CDR3 is 14 residues. Trimming took 8 bases from V and 4 from J, leaving 15 bases between them. From germline, CDR1 is SGHVS and CDR2 FQNEAQ. The DNA of the CDR3 is TGTGCCAGCGCCCGGAGGGGGGTCGGAAACACCATATATTTT. Translating it yields CASARRGVGNTIYF.

V gene TRBV20-1 combines with J gene TRBJ1-4; D might be TRBD1 (6 bases). CDR3 length: 14 amino acids. Germline V gene data show CDR1 as DFQATT and CDR2 as SNEGSKA (reference sequence). The V gene lost 4 bases and the J gene lost 5 bases, with 14 bases spanning the gap. CDR3 region: CSATLQGSNEKLFF. The CDR3 region has the DNA TGCAGTGCTACCCTACAGGGATCGAATGAAAAACTGTTTTTT.

For the CDR3, the DNA is TGTGCCAGCAGCTCGACAGGGGCCAACGGGGAGCTGTTTTTT. Its protein product is CASSSTGANGELFF. The chain is built from TRBV7-3 and TRBJ2-2; 8 bases are shared with TRBD1. There are 14 residues in the CDR3. The ends lost 4 bases at V and 7 bases at J; junction bases unmatched: 5. Germline CDR1 reads SGHTA; CDR2 reads FQGTGA. The full variable domain, rest sourced from reference TRBV7-3 and TRBJ2-2, is GAGVSQTPSNKVTEKGKYVELRCDPISGHTALYWYRQSLGQGPEFLIYFQGTGAADDSGLPNDRFFAVRPEGSVSTLKIQRTERGDSAVYLCASSSTGANGELFFGEGSRLTVL.

The rearrangement links TRBV27 to TRBJ2-5; no definite D call. The V gene's germline CDR1 is MNHEY and CDR2 SMNVEV (reference sequence). The V gene lost 7 bases and the J gene lost 3 bases, with 15 bases spanning the gap. The CDR3 spans 14 residues. Written as DNA, the CDR3 is TGTGCCAGCAACCCAGTCCGCTTCGAAGAGACCCAGTACTTC. Translating gives CASNPVRFEETQYF.

The gene calls are TRBV6-1 and TRBJ2-3; tentatively, D is TRBD1 or TRBD2 (5 bases each). Germline lookup yields CDR1 MNHNS and CDR2 SASEGT. The V gene lost 1 base and the J gene lost 6 bases, with 14 bases spanning the gap. The CDR3 is 15 amino acids. CDR3 DNA sequence: TGTGCCAGCAGTGAAGTGGGACCTTTTGGGGATACGCAGTATTTT. Encoded protein: CASSEVGPFGDTQYF.

In its sample, this clonotype was seen a few times. The chain uses TRBV28 and TRBJ2-7; the match to TRBD1 covers 8 bases. The germline V gene encodes CDR1 MDHEN and CDR2 SYDVKM. With 6 bases clipped from V and 1 base from J, the junction kept 8 bases outside the gene matches. The CDR3 contains 15 residues. CDR3 in DNA: TGTGCCAGCAGGGGCCCGGGACAGGAGTCCTACGAGCAGTACGTC. Translation gives CASRGPGQESYEQYV.

The chain couples TRBV25-1 to TRBJ2-5, with D possibly being TRBD2 (5 bases). The CDR3 is made up of 13 amino acids. The germline V and J ends were trimmed by 4 bases and 6 bases, with 12 bases remaining between them. Germline assignment: CDR1 MGHDK and CDR2 SYGVNS. The CDR3 DNA is TGTGCCAGCAGTGCGTGGGGAGAGCAGACCCAGTACTTC. Translation gives CASSAWGEQTQYF. Full variable domain (remainder filled in from reference TRBV25-1 and TRBJ2-5): EADIYQTPRYLVIGTGKKITLECSQTMGHDKMYWYQQDPGMELHLIHYSYGVNSTEKGDLSSESTVSRIRTEHFPLTLESARPSHTSQYLCASSAWGEQTQYFGPGTRLLVL.

In the case of this clonotype: Germline and junction disagree at one end, which may indicate a read error. This sequence joins TRBV19 and TRBJ2-1; 15 positions agree with TRBD2. The CDR3 spans 14 residues. Germline V lookup: CDR1 LNHDA, CDR2 SQIVND (reference sequence). DNA of the CDR3: TGTGCCAGTAGGGGATCGGGACTAGCGGGGGGTAAACTCTTC. Its protein product is CASRGSGLAGGKLF. The whole variable domain, remainder taken from reference TRBV19 and TRBJ2-1, is DGGITQSPKYLFRKEGQNVTLSCEQNLNHDAMYWYRQDPGQGLRLIYYSQIVNDFQKGDIAEGYSVSREKKESFPLTVTSAQKNPTAFYLCASRGSGLAGGKLFGPGTRLTVL.

This clonotype was seen at least ten times. This rearrangement joins TRBV4-1 to TRBJ1-2, with 7 bases that match TRBD1. The CDR3 has 15 amino acids. The V gene's germline CDR1 is MGHRA and CDR2 YSYEKL. V shed 1 base, J shed 1 base, and the junction held 3 bases outside the gene matches. CDR3 DNA: TGCGCCAGCAGCCAAGTTCGGGACAGTAACTATGGCTACACCTTC. Its translation is CASSQVRDSNYGYTF.